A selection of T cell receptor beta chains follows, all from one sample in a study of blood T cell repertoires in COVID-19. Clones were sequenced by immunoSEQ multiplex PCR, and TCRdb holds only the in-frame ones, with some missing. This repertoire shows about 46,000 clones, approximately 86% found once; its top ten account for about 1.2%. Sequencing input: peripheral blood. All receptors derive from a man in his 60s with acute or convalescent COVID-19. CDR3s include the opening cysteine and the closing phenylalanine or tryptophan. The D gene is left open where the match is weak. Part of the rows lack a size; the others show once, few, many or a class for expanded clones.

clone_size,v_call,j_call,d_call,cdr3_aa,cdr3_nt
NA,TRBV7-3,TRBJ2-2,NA,CASSLAGNTGELFF,TGTGCCAGCAGTTTAGCAGGGAACACCGGGGAGCTGTTTTTT
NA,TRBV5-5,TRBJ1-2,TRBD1,CASSLGGTGIHGYTF,TGTGCCAGCAGCTTGGGAGGGACAGGGATCCATGGCTACACCTTC
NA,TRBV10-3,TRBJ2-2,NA,CAIRLTDPGELFF,TGTGCCATCAGATTGACAGATCCCGGGGAGCTGTTTTTT
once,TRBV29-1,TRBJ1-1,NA,CSARGRGATEAFF,TGCAGCGCTCGGGGGAGGGGCGCGACTGAAGCTTTCTTT
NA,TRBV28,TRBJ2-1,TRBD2,CASSSSMGLAGYNEQFF,TGTGCCAGCAGTTCCTCAATGGGACTAGCGGGATACAATGAGCAGTTCTTC
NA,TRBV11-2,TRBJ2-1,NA,CASSLRAGSYNEQFF,TGTGCCAGCAGCTTAAGAGCGGGCTCCTACAATGAGCAGTTCTTC
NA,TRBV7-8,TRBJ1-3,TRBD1,CASSLRDRGNTIYF,TGTGCCAGCAGCCTCCGGGACAGGGGAAACACCATATATTTT
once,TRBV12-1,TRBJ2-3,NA,CASSFGQKGIPDTQYF,TGTGCCAGCAGCTTTGGTCAAAAGGGGATCCCAGATACGCAGTATTTT
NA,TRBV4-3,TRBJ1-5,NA,CASSQELTGGQPQHF,TGCGCCAGCAGCCAAGAACTAACAGGCGGTCAGCCCCAGCATTTT
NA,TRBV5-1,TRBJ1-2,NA,CASAAPSGSGYTF,TGCGCCAGCGCCGCCCCGTCGGGTTCAGGCTACACCTTC
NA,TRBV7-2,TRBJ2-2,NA,CASSLRGSGGNSGELFF,TGTGCCAGCAGCCTCCGTGGTAGCGGAGGGAATTCCGGGGAGCTGTTTTTT
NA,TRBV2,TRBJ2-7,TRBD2,CASSDSPGQAGEQYF,TGTGCCAGCAGCGACTCACCCGGACAAGCGGGGGAGCAGTACTTC
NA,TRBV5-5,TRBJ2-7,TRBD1,CASSSKPDRGRYEQYF,TGTGCCAGCAGCTCGAAGCCGGACAGGGGGCGGTACGAGCAGTACTTC
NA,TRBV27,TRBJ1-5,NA,CASATFGGDNQPQHF,TGTGCCAGCGCTACCTTCGGCGGGGACAATCAGCCCCAGCATTTT
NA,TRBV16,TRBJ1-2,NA,CASSQSRSEAAGYTF,TGTGCCAGCAGCCAATCTCGGTCGGAGGCCGCTGGCTACACCTTC
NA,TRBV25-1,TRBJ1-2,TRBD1,CASSDGRGISYGYTF,TGTGCCAGCAGTGATGGCAGGGGGATATCTTATGGCTACACCTTC
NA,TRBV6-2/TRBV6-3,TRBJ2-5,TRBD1,CASSYQPPGQGIFGTQYF,TGTGCCAGCAGTTACCAACCTCCGGGACAGGGGATTTTCGGGACCCAGTACTTC
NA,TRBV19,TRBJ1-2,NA,CASREDSYGYTF,TGTGCCAGTAGAGAGGATTCCTATGGCTACACCTTC
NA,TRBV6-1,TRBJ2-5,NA,CASSETRSRLMKQETQYF,TGTGCCAGCAGTGAAACTAGGAGCCGACTAATGAAGCAAGAGACCCAGTACTTC
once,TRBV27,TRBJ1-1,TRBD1,CASSRGQGNTEAFF,TGTGCCAGCAGCCGTGGACAGGGGAACACTGAAGCTTTCTTT
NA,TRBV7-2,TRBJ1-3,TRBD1,CASSHSTGAGNTIYF,TGTGCCAGCAGCCATTCAACAGGGGCGGGAAACACCATATATTTT
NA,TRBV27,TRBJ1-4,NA,CASSLGRQNEKLFF,TGTGCCAGCAGTTTAGGCAGGCAAAATGAAAAACTGTTTTTT
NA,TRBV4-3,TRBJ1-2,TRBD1,CASSPDRGLNYGYTF,TGCGCCAGCAGCCCGGACAGGGGACTTAACTATGGCTACACCTTC
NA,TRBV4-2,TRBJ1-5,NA,CASSQAGSQGQPQHF,TGTGCCAGCAGCCAGGCCGGGTCCCAAGGACAGCCCCAGCATTTT
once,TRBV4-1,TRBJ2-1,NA,CASSQLSGLSYNEQFF,TGCGCCAGCAGCCAGCTCAGCGGGTTATCCTACAATGAGCAGTTCTTC
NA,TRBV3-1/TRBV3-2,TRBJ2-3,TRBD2,CASSHLTSGSGDTQYF,TGTGCCAGCAGCCACCTGACTAGCGGGAGTGGAGATACGCAGTATTTT
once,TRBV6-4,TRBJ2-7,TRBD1,CASSDNRPGGLYEQYF,TGTGCCAGCAGTGACAACAGGCCAGGGGGATTATACGAGCAGTACTTC
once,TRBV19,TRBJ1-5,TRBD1,CASSLGTGGGQPQHF,TGTGCCAGTAGTCTCGGGACAGGGGGAGGTCAGCCCCAGCATTTT
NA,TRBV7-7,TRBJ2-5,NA,CASSLADMRKLETQYF,TGTGCTAGCAGCTTAGCGGATATGCGGAAACTGGAGACCCAGTACTTC
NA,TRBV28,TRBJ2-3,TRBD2,CASSSGLAADTQYF,TGTGCCAGCAGTTCCGGACTAGCGGCAGATACGCAGTATTTT
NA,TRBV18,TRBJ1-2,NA,CASSPRGGPESSYGYTF,TGTGCCAGCTCACCTAGGGGGGGCCCGGAATCGAGCTATGGCTACACCTTC
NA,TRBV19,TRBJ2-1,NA,CASSTFLTSDFYNEQFF,TGTGCCAGTAGTACTTTCTTAACGTCGGACTTCTACAATGAGCAGTTCTTC
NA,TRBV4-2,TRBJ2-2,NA,CASSQTRANTGELFF,TGTGCCAGCAGCCAGACAAGAGCAAACACCGGGGAGCTGTTTTTT